One sample yielded the 16 T cell receptor beta chains listed below, sequenced in a study of shared clonotypes between healthy human individuals. TCRdb's table, derived via immunoSEQ multiplex PCR, lists solely in-frame clones and lacks some. The table lists some 2,000,000 clones, approximately 94% of them singletons. CD45RO negativity and positive selection for CCR7 defined naive CD8 cells, a population that excluded terminally differentiated effector memory CD45RA+ cells. The specimen sequenced was naive CD8+ T cells sorted from blood. The receptors originated from a young man in good health.

The chain has TRBV2 and TRBJ2-5, with 8 bases lining up with TRBD2. Trimming cost V 3 bases and J 2 bases; bases outside gene matches: 5. This CDR3 region has 15 residues. Germline CDR1 SNHLY, CDR2 FYNNEI. CDR3 amino acids: CASSDTAGVQETQYF. Here the CDR3 DNA reads TGTGCCAGCAGTGATACAGCGGGGGTGCAAGAGACCCAGTACTTC.

CDR3 protein: CASSERQREGVYNEQFF. The CDR3 DNA sequence: TGTGCCAGCAGTGAACGCCAGCGGGAGGGGGTCTACAATGAGCAGTTCTTC. The chain uses TRBV2 and TRBJ2-1; 10 nucleotides agree with TRBD2. V trimming: 2 bases; J trimming: 3 bases; junction bases outside the gene matches: 7. The germline V gene encodes CDR1 SNHLY and CDR2 FYNNEI. CDR3 length equals 17 residues.

The chain is built from TRBV4-2 and TRBJ1-1; D gene uncertain. In germline, CDR1 is LGHNA, CDR2 YNFKEQ. The V and J ends lost 3 bases and 2 bases respectively, with 7 bases between them. The CDR3 is made up of 13 amino acids. The CDR3 region is CASSQVLNTEAFF. CDR3 in DNA: TGTGCCAGCAGCCAGGTTCTTAACACTGAAGCTTTCTTT.

The chain is built from TRBV12-5 and TRBJ1-1; 7 bases fit TRBD1. Losses at the gene ends were 6 bases for V and 0 bases for J; bases not matched to a gene: 4. Germline values: CDR1 LGHNT, CDR2 FRNRAP. This CDR3 has 14 amino acids. The CDR3 here is CASGDGQVNTEAFF. In nucleotides, the CDR3 is TGTGCTAGTGGAGACGGACAGGTGAACACTGAAGCTTTCTTT.

V usage is TRBV7-9 and J usage is TRBJ2-1; D might be TRBD1 or TRBD2, each matching 5 bases. CDR3 length equals 13 residues. The V end was cut by 1 base, the J end by 10 bases, with 11 bases between. Germline loops: CDR1 SEHNR, CDR2 FQNEAQ (reference sequence). CDR3 loop: CASSLVDTGEQFF. The CDR3 bases are TGTGCCAGCAGCTTAGTGGACACGGGGGAGCAGTTCTTC.

The CDR3 sequence: CAWSVRSGGLRETQYF. CDR3 nucleotide sequence: TGTGCCTGGAGTGTACGGTCAGGGGGCCTTCGGGAGACCCAGTACTTC. The rearrangement links TRBV30 to TRBJ2-5; TRBD1 agrees at 8 bases. Trimming took 0 bases from V and 5 from J; bases not matched to a gene: 11. Germline CDR1 is GTSNPN and CDR2 is SVGIG (reference sequence). CDR3 length: 16 residues.

The chain employs TRBV7-8 and TRBJ2-7; unclear D gene. V was cut by 1 base and J by 2 bases, with 9 bases left in between. Germline V CDR1 and CDR2: SGHVS, FQNEAQ. The CDR3 covers 14 residues. The CDR3 loop reads CASSLVPGTYEQYF. The CDR3 DNA is TGTGCCAGCAGCTTAGTGCCGGGCACCTACGAGCAGTACTTC.

This clone showed up just once. The chain has TRBV6-4 and TRBJ2-7, with D unclear. Trimming took off 2 bases at V and 3 bases at J, with 5 bases between the two ends. There are 12 residues in the CDR3. Germline lookup yields CDR1 MRHNA and CDR2 SNTAGT. CDR3 DNA sequence: TGTGCCAGCAGTGACGTGGGCTACGAGCAGTACTTC. The encoded protein is CASSDVGYEQYF.

As DNA, the CDR3 is TGTGCCAGCAGCTCCGGACAGAATTCACCCCTCCACTTT. Protein: CASSSGQNSPLHF. The rearrangement links TRBV6-5 to TRBJ1-6, with D perhaps TRBD1 (6 bases). This CDR3 has 13 residues. Germline CDR1 and CDR2: MNHEY and SVGAGI. V dropped 6 bases and J dropped 7 bases, with 10 bases sitting between them.

This chain uses TRBV11-2 with TRBJ2-7, with 13 bases matching TRBD2. CDR3 length: 14 residues. The germline CDR1 and CDR2 sequences are SGHAT and FQNNGV. Trimming removed 7 bases from V and 4 bases from J; junction bases left unmatched: 4. The CDR3 nucleotides are TGTGCCAGCACCATGGGACTAGCGGGATACGAGCAGTACTTC. Its protein product is CASTMGLAGYEQYF.

The chain is built from TRBV9 and TRBJ2-5; D remains unclear. The assigned J gene may be wrong: the sequence end matches TRBJ2-7 better. The CDR3 length is 18 residues. From germline, CDR1 is SGDLS and CDR2 YYNGEE. CDR3 DNA sequence: TGTGCCAGCAGCGTAGCCCCCGAGGACGCATCCTTCTCCTACGAGCAGTACTTC. This gives the protein CASSVAPEDASFSYEQYF.

Regarding this clone: A read error may be the cause here, since a much bigger clone is one base away. This chain links TRBV30 with TRBJ1-1, with D possibly TRBD1 on 6 matching bases. The germline CDR1 and CDR2 sequences are GTSNPN and SVGIG (reference sequence). The CDR3 is 14 amino acids. CDR3: CARSLDRSFTEAFF. CDR3 DNA: TGTGCCCGGAGTCTGGACAGATCCTTCACTGAAGCTTTCTTT.

The rearrangement links TRBV11-2 to TRBJ2-3; tentatively, D is TRBD1 (5 bases). Germline V CDR1 and CDR2: SGHAT, FQNNGV. The V end was cut by 10 bases, the J end by 4 bases, with 12 bases between. This CDR3 is built from 12 residues. DNA for the CDR3: TGTGCCATTAGGGGCCGTGCAGATACGCAGTATTTT. Residues: CAIRGRADTQYF.

The rearrangement links TRBV6-5 to TRBJ2-7, with 7 bases fitting TRBD2. V gave up 0 bases and J gave up 3 bases; unmatched junction bases: 5. Germline lookup yields CDR1 MNHEY and CDR2 SVGAGI. This CDR3 is 15 amino acids long. The CDR3 here is CASSYSAGDLYEQYF. CDR3 DNA: TGTGCCAGCAGTTACTCGGCGGGGGACCTCTACGAGCAGTACTTC.

The chain joins TRBV14 to TRBJ1-4; TRBD1 is a possible D gene (6 bases). Trimming pared 4 bases from V and 3 bases from J, leaving 9 bases between. The germline V gene has CDR1 SGHDN and CDR2 FVKESK. The CDR3 sequence is 14 residues long. The DNA for the CDR3 is TGTGCCAGCAGCCCGACAGGAGCTAATGAAAAACTGTTTTTT. Amino acid sequence: CASSPTGANEKLFF.

CDR3: CASHAVYNEQFF. The CDR3 DNA follows: TGTGCCAGCCACGCGGTTTACAATGAGCAGTTCTTC. The rearrangement uses TRBV27 and TRBJ2-1; no clear D gene. This CDR3 region has 12 residues. Germline V CDR1 and CDR2: MNHEY, SMNVEV (reference sequence). V lost 8 bases to trimming and J lost 4 bases, with 9 bases between them.